This entry lists 21 T cell receptor beta chains sequenced from one sample in a study of shared clonotypes between healthy human individuals (dated by TCRdb to the early 2020s). The receptor library was made with the immunoSEQ multiplex PCR assay. TCRdb limited this immuneACCESS table to in-frame rearrangements with V and J called. A share of clones is missing; checked studies link under half to unresolved V genes, and the rest is unexplained. Across this sample there are around 2.1 million clones, with 85% to 95% seen only once. More than 1.5% of the sample rests with the top ten. CD8 naive samples consisted of CD45RO-negative cells that were positively selected for CCR7, yielding a CD45RA+CCR7+ population without TemRA cells. Material for sequencing was naive CD8+ T cells from PBMCs. The cell subset or site label, read with the paper, signifies: CD45RA+CCR7+. Source of these receptors: a man younger than 35 in good health. Some clones in this sample may be carry-over from other donors' samples.

The V gene is TRBV4-2, the J gene TRBJ2-1; no clear D gene. The germline gives CDR1 LGHNA, CDR2 YNFKEQ. V lost 3 bases and J 10 bases, leaving 13 bases between the germline ends. The CDR3 has 13 amino acids. CDR3 bases: TGTGCCAGCAGCCACACGACCAAAGCGGAGCAGTTCTTC. Encoded protein: CASSHTTKAEQFF.

The rearrangement links TRBV6-5 to TRBJ2-1; 16 nucleotides line up with TRBD2. V lost 7 bases and J lost 7; bases outside the gene matches: 4. This CDR3 spans 15 amino acids. The germline CDR1 and CDR2 sequences are MNHEY and SVGAGI. DNA of the CDR3: TGTGCCAGCAAACAGGGACTAGCGGGAGGGAATGAGCAGTTCTTC. Amino acids: CASKQGLAGGNEQFF.

On this clone itself: Other DNA sequences from this sample encode an identical CDR3 as well. Written as DNA, the CDR3 is TGTGCTAGTGGTTTGGCCGGGACGGAGCAGTTCTTC. Protein sequence: CASGLAGTEQFF. The V gene is TRBV12-5, the J gene TRBJ2-1, with D perhaps assigned TRBD1 or TRBD2 (5 bases each). Trimming took off 1 base at V and 10 bases at J, with 8 bases between the two ends. The CDR3 is made up of 12 amino acids. The germline gives CDR1 LGHNT, CDR2 FRNRAP.

The chain has TRBV9 and TRBJ2-3; no definite D call. The CDR3 spans 13 residues. CDR1 is SGDLS and CDR2 is YYNGEE in the germline V gene. V lost 5 bases and J 1 base, leaving 8 bases between the germline ends. For the CDR3, the DNA is TGTGCCAGCAGGGGAATCGGCACAGATACGCAGTATTTT. This translates into CASRGIGTDTQYF. Using reference TRBV9 and TRBJ2-3 for the parts outside the CDR3, the full variable domain is DSGVTQTPKHLITATGQRVTLRCSPRSGDLSVYWYQQSLDQGLQFLIQYYNGEERAKGNILERFSAQQFPDLHSELNLSSLELGDSALYFCASRGIGTDTQYFGPGTRLTVL.

CDR3 loop: CASSEQGWSQPQHF. CDR3 sequence (DNA): TGTGCCAGTAGTGAACAGGGATGGAGCCAGCCCCAGCATTTT. The chain joins TRBV19 to TRBJ1-5, with a possible D match to TRBD1 (6 bases). CDR3 length: 14 amino acids. V lost 5 bases, J lost 7 bases, and 15 bases lay in between. Germline loops: CDR1 LNHDA, CDR2 SQIVND (reference sequence).

The chain combines TRBV7-6 with TRBJ2-2; 8 bases are a match to TRBD1. Unmatched junction bases numbered 13, after V lost 1 base and J lost 0 bases. The CDR3 length is 20 residues. Germline-derived CDR1 and CDR2 are SGHVS and FNYEAQ. The CDR3: CASSLGLWAGGLTNTGELFF. CDR3 DNA sequence: TGTGCCAGCAGCTTAGGTCTGTGGGCAGGGGGCCTAACGAACACCGGGGAGCTGTTTTTT.

The J gene is TRBJ2-3, the V gene TRBV7-9, with a tentative D call TRBD2 (6 bases). V dropped 7 bases and J dropped 0 bases, with 17 bases sitting between them. The CDR3 totals 16 residues. CDR1 and CDR2 from the germline V gene are SEHNR and FQNEAQ (reference sequence). The CDR3 DNA reads TGTGCCAGCATCGGACGGCTAGCGCGGAGCACAGATACGCAGTATTTT. The encoded protein is CASIGRLARSTDTQYF. The full variable domain, in which reference TRBV7-9 and TRBJ2-3 provide the parts outside the CDR3, is DTGVSQNPRHKITKRGQNVTFRCDPISEHNRLYWYRQTLGQGPEFLTYFQNEAQLEKSRLLSDRFSAERPKGSFSTLEIQRTEQGDSAMYLCASIGRLARSTDTQYFGPGTRLTVL.

The J gene is TRBJ2-3, the V gene TRBV7-9; 10 bases map to TRBD2. CDR1 is SEHNR, CDR2 FQNEAQ, per germline (reference sequence). This CDR3 comprises 18 residues. J lost 5 bases, V lost 1 base, and 12 bases had no gene match. CDR3 coding DNA: TGTGCCAGCAGCTTAGGATTCGGACTAGCGGAGGAGGGAGATACGCAGTATTTT. Amino acids: CASSLGFGLAEEGDTQYF.

The chain combines TRBV9 with TRBJ1-1; D is possibly TRBD1 (5 bases). Trimming stripped 2 bases from V and 2 bases from J, with 13 bases between. The CDR3 covers 15 residues. Germline V gives CDR1 SGDLS, CDR2 YYNGEE. The CDR3 nucleotides are TGTGCCAGCAGCGTGGGCAGTAGGGGCAACACTGAAGCTTTCTTT. Its protein product is CASSVGSRGNTEAFF.

To note about this clone: The sample carries other DNA sequences with the same CDR3. The CDR3 is CASSLSGGYEQYF. The CDR3 DNA sequence: TGTGCCAGCAGCCTTAGCGGGGGCTACGAGCAGTACTTC. The rearrangement joins TRBV11-2 to TRBJ2-7; 9 nucleotides match TRBD2. The CDR3 is 13 amino acids. V trimming: 5 bases; J trimming: 3 bases; junction bases outside the gene matches: 2. Per germline, CDR1 SGHAT and CDR2 FQNNGV.

The V gene is TRBV6-5, the J gene TRBJ2-1; 10 bases line up with TRBD1. CDR3 length: 15 amino acids. Germline lookup yields CDR1 MNHEY and CDR2 SVGAGI. V shed 8 bases, J shed 9 bases, and the junction held 13 bases outside the gene matches. This CDR3 reads CASEGTGTGVPEQFF. The CDR3 DNA reads as TGTGCCAGCGAGGGAACCGGGACAGGGGTCCCTGAGCAGTTCTTC.

V usage is TRBV27 and J usage is TRBJ2-7, with D possibly being TRBD2 (7 bases). The ends were cut back, 5 bases at V and 7 bases at J, with 12 bases in the middle. Germline V gene data show CDR1 as MNHEY and CDR2 as SMNVEV (reference sequence). This CDR3 is built from 12 residues. CDR3 region: CASSRGAKEQYF. CDR3 coding DNA: TGTGCCAGCAGTCGGGGGGCGAAGGAGCAGTACTTC.

The chain recombines TRBV19 with TRBJ2-1, with 12 bases identical to TRBD2. CDR3 length equals 19 residues. With 6 bases clipped from V and 3 bases from J, the junction kept 15 bases outside the gene matches. The germline V gene encodes CDR1 LNHDA and CDR2 SQIVND (reference sequence). The CDR3 loop is CASRNLDLAGGPFYNEQFF. DNA for the CDR3: TGTGCCAGTAGAAATTTGGATCTAGCGGGAGGGCCTTTCTACAATGAGCAGTTCTTC.

This rearrangement joins TRBV14 to TRBJ1-1; D ambiguous. V was clipped by 0 bases and J by 0 bases, with 8 bases between them. Germline V CDR1 and CDR2: SGHDN, FVKESK. The CDR3 loop spans 15 amino acids. The CDR3 here is CASSQDPGLNTEAFF. DNA for the CDR3: TGTGCCAGCAGCCAAGACCCCGGACTGAACACTGAAGCTTTCTTT.

The gene calls are TRBV4-3 and TRBJ2-1; 9 bases match TRBD2. The V gene end was trimmed by 4 bases and the J gene end by 7 bases; junction bases not matched to a gene: 11. The CDR3 consists of 16 residues. Germline CDR1 and CDR2: LGHNA and YSLEER. In DNA, the CDR3 is TGCGCCAGCAGCCCTTTGAGTGGCGGGAGGGGGAATGAGCAGTTCTTC. It codes for CASSPLSGGRGNEQFF.

This CDR3 is CASSLKRPGYTEAFF. The CDR3 DNA sequence: TGTGCCAGCAGTTTAAAAAGACCAGGGTACACTGAAGCTTTCTTT. The J gene is TRBJ1-1, the V gene TRBV27; possibly TRBD1 for D (5 bases). From germline, CDR1 is MNHEY and CDR2 SMNVEV (reference sequence). Trimming removed 2 bases at V and 3 bases at J, with 13 bases between. CDR3 length: 15 residues.

The rearrangement links TRBV7-9 to TRBJ2-7, with D tentatively TRBD2 (5 bases). Per germline, CDR1 SEHNR and CDR2 FQNEAQ (reference sequence). Trimming left V 10 bases short and J 4 bases short, with 14 bases between. This CDR3 contains 12 residues. The DNA for the CDR3 is TGTGCCACGGGCAGACTAAAGTACGAGCAGTACTTC. It encodes CATGRLKYEQYF.

The chain carries TRBV27 and TRBJ2-2; no reliable D call. In germline, CDR1 is MNHEY, CDR2 SMNVEV (reference sequence). This CDR3 is built from 13 residues. Between the trimmed V and J ends, which lost 6 bases and 6 bases, there was a span of 11 bases. For the CDR3, the DNA is TGTGCCAGCAGCCTAAAACGATCCGGGGAGCTGTTTTTT. Encoded protein: CASSLKRSGELFF.

V usage is TRBV7-8 and J usage is TRBJ2-5, with TRBD2 as a possible D gene (7 bases). Germline V gene data show CDR1 as SGHVS and CDR2 as FQNEAQ. The V end was cut by 1 base, the J end by 0 bases, with 12 bases between. This CDR3 has 16 residues. Written as DNA, the CDR3 is TGTGCCAGCAGCTTAGGGGGGGGCGGCAACCAAGAGACCCAGTACTTC. Translated, it gives CASSLGGGGNQETQYF.

This clone was picked up one time. V gene TRBV9 combines with J gene TRBJ2-7; TRBD2 aligns across 8 bases. The V gene end was trimmed by 3 bases and the J gene end by 4 bases; junction bases not matched to a gene: 6. The CDR3 extends over 14 amino acids. Germline CDR1 and CDR2: SGDLS and YYNGEE. CDR3 loop: CASSGEPSGYEQYF. CDR3 coding DNA: TGTGCCAGCAGCGGGGAACCTAGCGGGTACGAGCAGTACTTC. Combining the CDR3 with reference TRBV9 and TRBJ2-7 gives the whole variable domain DSGVTQTPKHLITATGQRVTLRCSPRSGDLSVYWYQQSLDQGLQFLIQYYNGEERAKGNILERFSAQQFPDLHSELNLSSLELGDSALYFCASSGEPSGYEQYFGPGTRLTVT.

The V call is TRBV27, the J call TRBJ2-5; 10 bases map to TRBD1. Germline trimming cut 1 base from V and 2 bases from J; bases unmatched to any gene: 7. The CDR3 is 17 amino acids. Germline CDR1 and CDR2: MNHEY and SMNVEV (reference sequence). This chain's CDR3 is CASSLFSGTGVQETQYF. The CDR3 DNA is TGTGCCAGCAGTTTATTTTCCGGGACAGGGGTTCAAGAGACCCAGTACTTC.